This T cell receptor (beta chain) emerged from a study of blood T cell repertoires in COVID-19. Study information: Researchers got acute and convalescent COVID-19 samples from the United States, Italy and Spain.

Recruitment covered about two dozen US areas and drew participants whose ages spanned roughly 18 to 100 years. Self-reported history from a screening survey and questionnaire set each donor's cohort. Participants in the exposed group had met a COVID-19 case in the 2 weeks before joining the study. Libraries were prepared by immunoSEQ multiplex PCR; TCRdb keeps only in-frame clonotypes and omits some of them. The sample shows some 300,000 clones, 89% of them seen only once. V lost 5 bases and J lost 6, with 14 bases in between. The CDR3 has 14 amino acids. In germline, CDR1 is MDHEN, CDR2 SYDVKM. The clonotype was recovered from a woman in her forties or fifties who had been exposed to COVID-19. The genes are TRBV28 and TRBJ2-1, with D possibly matching TRBD1 (6 bases). The sequenced sample consisted of PBMCs or T cells enriched from blood (not recorded which). This CDR3 reads CASSPRDNPNEQFF. CDR3 sequence (DNA): TGTGCCAGCAGTCCCCGGGACAACCCCAATGAGCAGTTCTTC.